Shown below are 14 T cell receptor beta chains from a single sample sequenced in a study of blood T cell repertoires in COVID-19. Assay used: immunoSEQ multiplex PCR; TCRdb lists only in-frame clones, some missing. In the table there are around 180,000 clones, roughly 82% of which are singletons. The source material was peripheral blood. The receptors were gathered from a woman younger than 45 with acute or convalescent COVID-19.

In this sample, this clone turned up once. The CDR3 bases are TGTGCCAGCAGTACTAGCGGTTATAATTGGTTCTTC. Protein: CASSTSGYNWFF. The chain recombines TRBV27 with TRBJ2-1; TRBD2 matches at 8 bases. CDR1 MNHEY and CDR2 SMNVEV come from the germline V gene (reference sequence). The trim removed 5 bases at V and 15 bases at J, leaving 9 bases unmatched. The CDR3 runs to 12 residues.

This sequence joins TRBV18 and TRBJ1-5; 8 positions agree with TRBD1. The CDR3 contains 15 residues. Germline assignment: CDR1 KGHSH and CDR2 LQKENI. V shed 0 bases and J 5 bases; nucleotides not matched to a gene: 3. The chain's CDR3 is CASSPPGQAHQPQHF. The DNA for the CDR3 is TGTGCCAGCTCACCACCGGGACAGGCACATCAGCCCCAGCATTTT.

V is TRBV4-3 and J is TRBJ2-3; 7 bases match TRBD1. Germline-derived CDR1 and CDR2 are LGHNA and YSLEER. This CDR3 comprises 16 residues. With V trimmed by 3 bases and J by 0 bases, 6 bases remained unmatched. CDR3 nucleotides: TGCGCCAGCAGCCATACCGGGACAGTTAGCACAGATACGCAGTATTTT. Residues: CASSHTGTVSTDTQYF.

The chain recombines TRBV19 with TRBJ2-6, with no clear D. This CDR3 is built from 18 residues. V was trimmed by 3 bases and J by 0 bases, leaving 15 bases between them. Looked up from germline, CDR1 is LNHDA and CDR2 is SQIVND (reference sequence). The CDR3 spells CASSIKSPMASGANVLTF. As DNA, the CDR3 is TGTGCCAGTAGTATTAAGTCACCAATGGCCTCTGGGGCCAACGTCCTGACTTTC.

The chain joins TRBV4-2 to TRBJ2-1, with D possibly being TRBD2 (5 bases). This CDR3 is built from 13 residues. Trimming cost V 0 bases and J 12 bases, with 12 bases left between them. Germline V gives CDR1 LGHNA, CDR2 YNFKEQ. Here the CDR3 DNA reads TGTGCCAGCAGCCAAGATCCGGGATGGCGGCAGTTCTTC. It is translated as CASSQDPGWRQFF.

The CDR3 sequence: CASSQEIAAPKNIQYF. In DNA, the CDR3 is TGTGCCAGCAGCCAAGAAATAGCGGCTCCCAAAAACATTCAGTACTTC. The chain joins TRBV4-2 to TRBJ2-4, with D perhaps TRBD2 (6 bases). Per germline, CDR1 LGHNA and CDR2 YNFKEQ. The CDR3 runs to 16 residues. V lost 0 bases, J lost 2 bases, and 11 bases lay in between.

V is TRBV6-5 and J is TRBJ2-1; 8 bases are shared with TRBD2. The CDR3 spans 15 residues. Germline loops: CDR1 MNHEY, CDR2 SVGAGI. Trimming cost V 5 bases and J 10 bases; bases outside gene matches: 13. The CDR3 bases are TGTGCCAGCAGTCCTCGGCTGCGGGGGGCATGGGAGCAGTTCTTC. It codes for CASSPRLRGAWEQFF.

This clone was recorded once. The chain combines TRBV7-9 with TRBJ2-7, with 8 positions matching TRBD2. Per germline, CDR1 SEHNR and CDR2 FQNEAQ (reference sequence). The CDR3 is made up of 14 amino acids. The V and J ends lost 6 bases and 3 bases, in that order; junction bases with no gene match: 7. This CDR3 is CASSSPGLVYEQYF. The CDR3 bases are TGTGCCAGCAGTTCTCCGGGACTAGTCTACGAGCAGTACTTC.

CDR3 protein: CASSYGSRTGETQYF. DNA for the CDR3: TGTGCCAGCAGCTATGGGAGCCGAACGGGGGAGACCCAGTACTTC. This chain links TRBV28 with TRBJ2-5; a possible D gene is TRBD2 (5 bases). CDR1 MDHEN and CDR2 SYDVKM come from the germline V gene. The ends were cut back, 6 bases at V and 5 bases at J, with 19 bases in the middle. The CDR3 is 15 residues long.

This clone showed up just once. The chain employs TRBV19 and TRBJ2-2; D might be TRBD1 (5 bases). V lost 8 bases and J lost 0, with 10 bases in between. Germline V CDR1 and CDR2: LNHDA, SQIVND (reference sequence). The CDR3 length is 14 residues. CDR3 DNA: TGTGCCAGTTCCAGGGCGGCGAACACCGGGGAGCTGTTTTTT. Its translation is CASSRAANTGELFF.

Many counts were recorded for this clone. This rearrangement joins TRBV5-6 to TRBJ2-7; TRBD1 aligns across 10 bases. Germline V CDR1 and CDR2: SGHDT, YYEEEE. Unmatched junction bases numbered 9, after V lost 1 base and J lost 2 bases. CDR3 length: 17 residues. This chain's CDR3 is CASSLYPGGTGAYEQYF. DNA of the CDR3: TGTGCCAGCAGCTTGTATCCGGGAGGGACAGGGGCCTACGAGCAGTACTTC.

In DNA form, the CDR3 reads TGTGCCAGCAGCAGGACAGGGGTCTACAATGAGCAGTTCTTC. It encodes CASSRTGVYNEQFF. The chain carries TRBV27 and TRBJ2-1; 9 nucleotides match TRBD1. The CDR3 totals 14 residues. V dropped 6 bases and J dropped 3; count of bases not matched to a gene: 3. Germline V gene lookup returns CDR1 MNHEY and CDR2 SMNVEV (reference sequence).

The rearrangement uses TRBV3-1 (or the pseudogene TRBV3-2) and TRBJ2-2; D is undetermined. V lost 4 bases, J lost 5 bases, and 8 bases lay in between. Germline loops: CDR1 LGHDT, CDR2 YNNKEL (reference sequence). This CDR3 region has 13 residues. CDR3 sequence reads: CASSPRMTGELFF. For the CDR3, the DNA is TGTGCCAGCAGCCCGCGAATGACCGGGGAGCTGTTTTTT.

The V and J genes are TRBV9 and TRBJ2-7, with TRBD2 identical over 8 bases. Germline CDR1 reads SGDLS; CDR2 reads YYNGEE. The J segment lost 7 bases and the V segment lost 4 bases, leaving 19 bases of the junction unmatched. The CDR3 spans 17 residues. In DNA, the CDR3 is TGTGCCAGCAGCCCGGGGGGGCGGGGCGCCGGGTCTGATGAGCAGTACTTC. This encodes CASSPGGRGAGSDEQYF.